This TCR beta chain was captured in a study of PD-L1 blockade in urothelial cancer. Generated by immunoSEQ multiplex PCR, the TCRdb table keeps only in-frame clones and is missing some. The data show about 74,000 clones, with approximately 80% seen just once and 4.5% to 5.5% held by the top ten. Germline loops: CDR1 MDHEN, CDR2 SYDVKM. V dropped 1 base and J dropped 3 bases, with 10 bases sitting between them. This CDR3 comprises 14 residues. V is TRBV28 and J is TRBJ2-7; D is perhaps TRBD1 (6 bases). The material was PBMCs, obtained around atezolizumab (anti-PD-L1) treatment. The source is a man aged 70-80 years with urothelial cancer. CDR3 sequence: CASSLSGDLYEQYF. CDR3 coding DNA: TGTGCCAGCAGTTTATCAGGGGACCTCTACGAGCAGTACTTC.